These 32 T cell receptor beta chains originate from one sample sequenced in a study of shared clonotypes between healthy human individuals. Repertoires were generated with immunoSEQ multiplex PCR, while TCRdb's copy carries only in-frame clones and drops some. Of about 360,000 clones in the sample, about 70% were seen once. Sequences were obtained from memory CD4+ T cells sorted from blood. The subset here: CD45RA-negative fraction. These receptors originate from a man aged 25 to 45 in good health.

The J gene is TRBJ2-3, the V gene TRBV5-1, with 10 bases that match TRBD1. This CDR3 region has 15 residues. V was pared by 0 bases and J by 10 bases, with 8 bases of the junction left unmatched. Germline V gene sequence: CDR1 SGHRS, CDR2 YFSETQ. The CDR3 DNA is TGCGCCAGCAGCTTGGATGGGACAGGGGCTATAGCGCAGTATTTT. Translation gives CASSLDGTGAIAQYF.

The rearrangement joins TRBV7-8 to TRBJ2-3, with TRBD1 identical over 7 bases. The V and J ends lost 7 bases and 2 bases, in that order; junction bases with no gene match: 21. This CDR3 is 19 amino acids long. CDR1 SGHVS and CDR2 FQNEAQ come from the germline V gene. The CDR3, as DNA: TGTGCCAGCATGAGAACACCGACAGGGCCTAGGAAGCCCACAGATACGCAGTATTTT. This sequence encodes CASMRTPTGPRKPTDTQYF.

This clone has a handful of counts. V and J are TRBV25-1 and TRBJ2-5, with D maybe TRBD1 (5 bases). Trimming removed 4 bases from V and 2 bases from J, with 14 bases in between. The CDR3 runs 15 residues. Germline loops: CDR1 MGHDK, CDR2 SYGVNS. The DNA for the CDR3 is TGTGCCAGCAGTGTCAGGGAAGATCTTCAAGAGACCCAGTACTTC. Residues: CASSVREDLQETQYF. The full variable domain, completed using reference TRBV25-1 and TRBJ2-5, is EADIYQTPRYLVIGTGKKITLECSQTMGHDKMYWYQQDPGMELHLIHYSYGVNSTEKGDLSSESTVSRIRTEHFPLTLESARPSHTSQYLCASSVREDLQETQYFGPGTRLLVL.

The chain couples TRBV5-1 to TRBJ2-7; TRBD1 agrees at 10 bases. This CDR3 has 16 amino acids. The germline CDR1 and CDR2 sequences are SGHRS and YFSETQ. V dropped 0 bases and J dropped 5; count of bases not matched to a gene: 8. The CDR3 loop reads CASSLEGGQGINEQYF. CDR3 nucleotide sequence: TGCGCCAGCAGCTTGGAAGGGGGACAGGGGATCAACGAGCAGTACTTC.

The chain has TRBV29-1 and TRBJ2-1; 8 bases agree with TRBD2. There are 13 residues in the CDR3. The germline V gene has CDR1 SQVTM and CDR2 ANQGSEA. Losses at the gene ends were 7 bases for V and 6 bases for J; bases not matched to a gene: 8. CDR3 amino acids: CSAEREGLNEQFF. DNA for the CDR3: TGCAGCGCCGAACGGGAGGGCCTCAATGAGCAGTTCTTC.

The genes are TRBV5-1 and TRBJ2-1; TRBD2 aligns across 10 bases. This CDR3 is built from 16 residues. V was pared by 3 bases and J by 8 bases, with 11 bases of the junction left unmatched. Germline V gene lookup returns CDR1 SGHRS and CDR2 YFSETQ. The CDR3 DNA reads TGCGCCAGCAGCTCACCCGGACCTAGCGGGAGCCATGAGCAGTTCTTC. Translation: CASSSPGPSGSHEQFF.

The chain employs TRBV5-1 and TRBJ2-7, with a weak D call TRBD2 (6 bases). The V end lost 0 bases, the J end lost 1 base, and 11 bases lay between the germline ends. CDR3 length: 15 residues. Germline values: CDR1 SGHRS, CDR2 YFSETQ. The CDR3 region is CASSLVAAGSYEQYF. The CDR3 DNA reads as TGCGCCAGCAGCTTGGTAGCGGCGGGGTCCTACGAGCAGTACTTC.

The rearrangement uses TRBV7-9 and TRBJ2-3, with 7 bases lining up with TRBD2. Trimming removed 4 bases from V and 4 bases from J; junction bases left unmatched: 11. Germline V gene data show CDR1 as SEHNR and CDR2 as FQNEAQ (reference sequence). The CDR3 totals 16 residues. The CDR3 nucleotides are TGTGCCAGCAGCTACGTTAGCGGGCCTTTTCCAGATACGCAGTATTTT. This translates into CASSYVSGPFPDTQYF.

J is TRBJ2-5 and V is TRBV28; either TRBD1 or TRBD2 may supply D (5 bases each). With 2 bases removed from V and 6 bases from J, the gap between germline ends came to 13 bases. CDR1 MDHEN and CDR2 SYDVKM come from the germline V gene. The CDR3 runs 14 residues. CDR3 sequence reads: CASSLGGDVQTQYF. CDR3 coding DNA: TGTGCCAGCAGTTTAGGGGGAGATGTACAGACCCAGTACTTC.

This clone appeared many times. The chain combines TRBV19 with TRBJ1-2, with D uncertain. Germline CDR1 reads LNHDA; CDR2 reads SQIVND (reference sequence). The CDR3 runs 15 residues. V lost 4 bases, J lost 0 bases, and 12 bases lay in between. The CDR3 DNA reads as TGTGCCAGTAGTAAGGAGAGACGAGCTAACTATGGCTACACCTTC. This translates into CASSKERRANYGYTF.

The chain couples TRBV6-5 to TRBJ2-7; D might be TRBD1 (6 bases). Germline CDR1 is MNHEY and CDR2 is SVGAGI. The CDR3 is 11 residues long. The V end was cut by 7 bases, the J end by 5 bases, with 9 bases between. The chain's CDR3 is CASTRTDEQYF. CDR3 in DNA: TGTGCCAGCACCAGGACAGACGAGCAGTACTTC.

This clone appeared a few times. The rearrangement links TRBV5-5 to TRBJ2-3; 9 positions match TRBD2. Losses at the gene ends were 4 bases for V and 3 bases for J; bases not matched to a gene: 6. The germline gives CDR1 SGHKS, CDR2 YYEKEE (reference sequence). This CDR3 spans 15 amino acids. The CDR3 nucleotides are TGTGCCAGCAGCCAGTGGCGGGAGGGGACAGATACGCAGTATTTT. Translating it yields CASSQWREGTDTQYF.

J is TRBJ1-1 and V is TRBV5-1; possibly TRBD1 for D (6 bases). In germline, CDR1 is SGHRS, CDR2 YFSETQ. V shed 3 bases and J shed 5 bases, with 14 bases lying between them. There are 14 residues in the CDR3. In DNA, the CDR3 is TGCGCCAGCAGCTCTCAGGGGCGAGGGACTGAAGCTTTCTTT. Residues: CASSSQGRGTEAFF.

This clone has just a few counts. V is TRBV6-5 and J is TRBJ2-7; tentatively, D is TRBD1 or TRBD2 (5 bases each). The CDR3 totals 13 residues. Germline V gives CDR1 MNHEY, CDR2 SVGAGI. The V and J ends lost 6 bases and 0 bases respectively, with 9 bases between them. Here the CDR3 reads CASRSRGSYEQYF. In nucleotides, the CDR3 is TGTGCCAGCAGGTCGAGGGGCTCCTACGAGCAGTACTTC.

This clone has a count of ten or more. In DNA, the CDR3 is TGTGCCAGCAGCTCCCTTTACTACAATGAGCAGTTCTTC. It yields the protein CASSSLYYNEQFF. V and J are TRBV9 and TRBJ2-1, with D hard to call. The V and J ends lost 4 bases and 3 bases respectively, with 8 bases between them. The CDR3 is 13 residues long. The germline CDR1 and CDR2 sequences are SGDLS and YYNGEE.

The chain is built from TRBV2 and TRBJ2-1; TRBD2 matches at 8 bases. The CDR3 loop spans 13 amino acids. Germline CDR1 and CDR2: SNHLY and FYNNEI. V was clipped by 7 bases and J by 9 bases; unmatched bases: 8. CDR3 protein: CASTQRELGEQFF. The DNA for the CDR3 is TGTGCCAGCACTCAGCGGGAGTTGGGTGAGCAGTTCTTC.

About this clone: The identical CDR3 is also encoded by other nucleotide sequences in the sample. The chain couples TRBV28 to TRBJ2-7; D is undetermined. Germline V lookup: CDR1 MDHEN, CDR2 SYDVKM. There are 12 residues in the CDR3. V gave up 6 bases and J gave up 3 bases, with 9 bases separating them. In nucleotides, the CDR3 is TGTGCCAGCAGAAAGGGCGTCTACGAGCAGTACTTC. This codes for CASRKGVYEQYF.

The V and J genes are TRBV5-1 and TRBJ1-5; D unclear. V lost 4 bases and J 6 bases, leaving 11 bases between the germline ends. The CDR3 consists of 13 residues. Germline V lookup: CDR1 SGHRS, CDR2 YFSETQ. The CDR3, as DNA: TGCGCCAGCAGCCCGGATGGGGTTCAGCCCCAGCATTTT. Translation gives CASSPDGVQPQHF. Using reference TRBV5-1 and TRBJ1-5 for the parts outside the CDR3, the full variable domain is KAGVTQTPRYLIKTRGQQVTLSCSPISGHRSVSWYQQTPGQGLQFLFEYFSETQRNKGNFPGRFSGRQFSNSRSEMNVSTLELGDSALYLCASSPDGVQPQHFGDGTRLSIL.

In this sample, this clone turned up a few times. The rearrangement joins TRBV6-5 to TRBJ2-2; D not certain. There are 15 residues in the CDR3. Looked up from germline, CDR1 is MNHEY and CDR2 is SVGAGI. Trimming removed 6 bases at V and 2 bases at J, with 13 bases between. The CDR3 DNA is TGTGCCAGCAGATCCGGTAGGCTTAACACCGGGGAGCTGTTTTTT. It yields the protein CASRSGRLNTGELFF.

The genes are TRBV5-1 and TRBJ2-7; 11 bases are shared with TRBD2. CDR1 is SGHRS and CDR2 is YFSETQ in the germline V gene. Trimming removed 7 bases from V and 5 bases from J; junction bases left unmatched: 5. The CDR3 is 13 residues long. This chain's CDR3 is CASQLAGVHEQYF. The CDR3 DNA reads TGCGCCAGCCAACTAGCGGGAGTCCACGAGCAGTACTTC.

Many counts were recorded for this clone. The chain has TRBV7-8 and TRBJ2-2; the match to TRBD1 covers 8 bases. CDR1 is SGHVS, CDR2 FQNEAQ, per germline. V was pared by 5 bases and J by 5 bases, with 7 bases of the junction left unmatched. The CDR3 totals 15 residues. The CDR3 DNA reads as TGTGCCAGCAGCCAACTGGACAGGGCGACCGGGGAGCTGTTTTTT. As protein: CASSQLDRATGELFF.

The CDR3 region is CASSEFGGETQYF. DNA of the CDR3: TGTGCCAGCAGTGAATTTGGGGGGGAGACCCAGTACTTC. The J gene is TRBJ2-5, the V gene TRBV25-1, with D possibly being TRBD2 (6 bases). CDR1 is MGHDK, CDR2 SYGVNS, per germline. The V and J ends lost 1 base and 5 bases respectively, with 8 bases between them. The CDR3 totals 13 residues.

The chain is built from TRBV9 and TRBJ2-4; no clear D gene. The CDR3 totals 14 residues. Germline CDR1 SGDLS, CDR2 YYNGEE. Trimming took 4 bases from V and 2 from J, leaving 10 bases between them. CDR3 sequence (DNA): TGTGCCAGCAGCCCCGGGTTAACCAAAAACATTCAGTACTTC. It encodes CASSPGLTKNIQYF.

This clone was counted between two and nine times. This chain connects TRBV4-1 to TRBJ2-5; 7 positions match TRBD2. V dropped 5 bases and J dropped 2; count of bases not matched to a gene: 14. CDR1 is MGHRA, CDR2 YSYEKL, per germline. This CDR3 contains 17 residues. The CDR3 region is CASSSSRLADGQETQYF. In DNA, the CDR3 is TGCGCCAGCAGCTCCTCGCGCCTAGCGGATGGACAAGAGACCCAGTACTTC.

The chain uses TRBV6-1 and TRBJ1-4; 8 bases are a match to TRBD1. The CDR3 contains 13 residues. V trimming: 7 bases; J trimming: 8 bases; junction bases outside the gene matches: 6. The germline V gene has CDR1 MNHNS and CDR2 SASEGT. CDR3 region: CASTQGASEKLFF. CDR3 bases: TGTGCCAGCACCCAGGGGGCAAGCGAAAAACTGTTTTTT.

The V call is TRBV19, the J call TRBJ1-3; D is unclear. Per germline, CDR1 LNHDA and CDR2 SQIVND (reference sequence). Deletions cut 4 bases from V and 9 bases from J, with 16 bases between. The CDR3 is made up of 14 amino acids. The CDR3 spells CASSNGLSSSTIYF. CDR3 nucleotide sequence: TGTGCCAGTAGTAACGGATTATCATCTAGCACCATATATTTT.

The chain couples TRBV28 to TRBJ2-5; TRBD1 might be the D (6 bases). Trimming took 6 bases from V and 5 from J, leaving 16 bases between them. The CDR3 is made up of 14 amino acids. The germline gives CDR1 MDHEN, CDR2 SYDVKM. The CDR3 region has the DNA TGTGCCAGCAGACCTCACAGGGACGGGGAGACCCAGTACTTC. It specifies CASRPHRDGETQYF.

In its sample, this clone was seen a few times. This chain joins TRBV10-3 and TRBJ2-3, with TRBD2 as a possible D gene (7 bases). This CDR3 has 14 residues. V was trimmed by 10 bases and J by 3 bases, leaving 17 bases between them. Germline loops: CDR1 ENHRY, CDR2 SYGVKD. The CDR3 nucleotides read TGTGCCACGACTAGGGAGGGGGGGACAGATACGCAGTATTTT. Its translation is CATTREGGTDTQYF.

The chain has TRBV6-9 and TRBJ2-7; a weak D match, TRBD2 (6 bases). Germline lookup yields CDR1 MNHGY and CDR2 SVAAGI. V was clipped by 0 bases and J by 1 base, with 16 bases between them. The CDR3 length is 17 residues. The CDR3 DNA sequence: TGTGCCAGCAGTTATTCAGTAGGGCGGGAAGGGTCCTACGAGCAGTACTTC. This encodes CASSYSVGREGSYEQYF.

The V call is TRBV9, the J call TRBJ2-5; D may be TRBD2 (6 bases). V was cut by 4 bases and J by 5 bases, with 21 bases left in between. The CDR3 runs to 16 residues. Germline V gene lookup returns CDR1 SGDLS and CDR2 YYNGEE. In DNA, the CDR3 is TGTGCCAGCAGCCCTCTAGGGAGCGGAGGAGGGGAGACCCAGTACTTC. This codes for CASSPLGSGGGETQYF.

This clone was detected only once. Sequence at one end of the junction differs from germline and may be a read error. This chain connects TRBV7-7 to TRBJ2-5, with TRBD1 identical over 7 bases. Germline lookup yields CDR1 SSHAT and CDR2 FNYEAQ (reference sequence). The CDR3 contains 14 residues. CDR3 nucleotides: TGTGCTAGCAGCCAACAGGGACAGCGACAGACCCAGTACTTC. Amino acids: CASSQQGQRQTQYF.

The V gene is TRBV5-1, the J gene TRBJ2-3; tentatively, D is TRBD2 (5 bases). V shed 4 bases and J shed 0 bases, with 15 bases lying between them. Per germline, CDR1 SGHRS and CDR2 YFSETQ. The CDR3 has 16 amino acids. This CDR3 is CASSLAGRTSTDTQYF. The CDR3 DNA reads TGCGCCAGCAGCCTGGCCGGAAGGACTAGCACAGATACGCAGTATTTT.